The sequence of this T cell receptor beta chain was determined in a study of shared clonotypes between healthy human individuals. Overall study results and limits: Among donors, the sharing of clonotypes was expected to be influenced by sequencing depth.

A word on this clone: The antigen is unknown.

Every immunoSEQ plate was one replicate of a subset's evenly spread DNA. The assay was immunoSEQ multiplex PCR, and TCRdb's table has in-frame clones only and misses some. The repertoire holds hundreds of thousands of clones, with 95% to 96% as singletons. Trimming cost V 4 bases and J 4 bases; bases outside gene matches: 3. CDR3 size: 14 residues. The germline V gene has CDR1 SQVTM and CDR2 ANQGSEA. Only CD45RO-negative cells positively selected for CCR7 counted as naive CD8 cells, so terminally differentiated effector memory CD45RA+ cells were excluded. Donors included only healthy HIV-negative adults lacking recent acute infections or vaccinations. Donors, without exception, were Caucasian adults residing in Nashville, Tennessee.

This rearrangement joins TRBV29-1 to TRBJ2-2, with 10 positions matching TRBD2. The sequence was collected from a woman under 40 in good health. The material sequenced was naive CD8+ T cells sorted from blood. The CDR3 DNA reads TGCAGCGTTGCCCTAGCGGGAGTCACCGGGGAGCTGTTTTTT. This codes for CSVALAGVTGELFF.